This entry lists 9 T cell receptor beta chains sequenced from one sample in a study of blood T cell repertoires in COVID-19. Method: immunoSEQ multiplex PCR; TCRdb's copy keeps in-frame clones and lacks some. The sample includes tens of thousands of clones, around 80% seen only once; the top ten take roughly 4.8%. The sequencing sample was made of peripheral blood. These receptors were taken from a woman of 80 years or more with active or convalescent COVID-19.

This clone was observed a single time. The chain joins TRBV5-1 to TRBJ1-3, with 11 nucleotides matching TRBD1. Germline CDR1 SGHRS, CDR2 YFSETQ. After removal of 4 bases from V and 3 bases from J, the junction contained 6 bases not matched to a gene. The CDR3 runs 16 residues. As DNA, the CDR3 is TGCGCCAGCAGCCCTCGGACAGGGGGCGGTGGAAACACCATATATTTT. Translating it yields CASSPRTGGGGNTIYF. The full variable domain, its missing parts supplied by reference TRBV5-1 and TRBJ1-3, is KAGVTQTPRYLIKTRGQQVTLSCSPISGHRSVSWYQQTPGQGLQFLFEYFSETQRNKGNFPGRFSGRQFSNSRSEMNVSTLELGDSALYLCASSPRTGGGGNTIYFGEGSWLTVV.

Notes on this clone: At the DNA level, this CDR3 is encoded by other sequences in the same sample as well. This chain uses TRBV3-1 (or the pseudogene TRBV3-2) with TRBJ2-2; 8 positions agree with TRBD2. V gave up 1 base and J gave up 2 bases; unmatched junction bases: 3. Germline CDR1 reads LGHDT; CDR2 reads YNNKEL (reference sequence). The CDR3 covers 16 residues. CDR3 region: CASSQGLAGNTGELFF. The DNA for the CDR3 is TGTGCCAGCAGCCAAGGGCTAGCGGGTAACACCGGGGAGCTGTTTTTT.

In this sample, this clone turned up a few times. V usage is TRBV6-5 and J usage is TRBJ1-3; D not certain. V was clipped by 8 bases and J by 0 bases, with 5 bases between them. This CDR3 has 12 amino acids. Germline V gene lookup returns CDR1 MNHEY and CDR2 SVGAGI. CDR3 bases: TGTGCCAGCGTATACTCTGGAAACACCATATATTTT. Amino acids: CASVYSGNTIYF.

The rearrangement joins TRBV2 to TRBJ2-5; D is unclear. Germline CDR1 is SNHLY and CDR2 is FYNNEI. Trimming shortened V by 6 bases and J by 5 bases, and 13 bases separated the two germline ends. The CDR3 contains 13 residues. The CDR3 region is CASRATSSETQYF. CDR3 DNA sequence: TGTGCCAGCAGAGCTACCTCCTCGGAGACCCAGTACTTC.

This chain uses TRBV7-9 with TRBJ2-7; TRBD2 might be the D (6 bases). Trimming shortened V by 5 bases and J by 2 bases, and 16 bases separated the two germline ends. CDR3 length: 15 residues. Germline V lookup: CDR1 SEHNR, CDR2 FQNEAQ (reference sequence). The CDR3 spells CASSPPGTPTYEQYF. The CDR3 nucleotides are TGTGCCAGCAGCCCCCCCGGGACTCCAACCTACGAGCAGTACTTC.

The gene calls are TRBV18 and TRBJ1-6, with 7 bases lining up with TRBD1. V lost 5 bases to trimming and J lost 7 bases; unmatched junction nucleotides: 5. Germline CDR1 reads KGHSH; CDR2 reads LQKENI. The length of the CDR3 is 14 residues. The CDR3 sequence is CASSTTGRNSPLHF. The DNA of the CDR3 is TGTGCCAGCTCAACGACAGGGAGGAATTCACCCCTCCACTTT.

V usage is TRBV28 and J usage is TRBJ2-3; D may be TRBD2 (6 bases). The germline V gene has CDR1 MDHEN and CDR2 SYDVKM. V was clipped by 7 bases and J by 1 base, with 9 bases between them. The CDR3 is 13 residues long. CDR3 coding DNA: TGTGCCAGCATACCGGGAGGCACAGATACGCAGTATTTT. It specifies CASIPGGTDTQYF.

CDR3 in DNA: TGTGCCACCCAGGACTCTGGAAACACCATATATTTT. Its protein product is CATQDSGNTIYF. The chain uses TRBV6-6 and TRBJ1-3; D is ambiguous. CDR1 and CDR2 (germline): MNHNY, SVGAGI (reference sequence). The length of the CDR3 is 12 residues. Trimming left V 10 bases short and J 0 bases short, with 7 bases between.

The chain uses TRBV5-8 and TRBJ2-3, with 8 positions matching TRBD1. This CDR3 has 15 amino acids. Germline trimming cut 4 bases from V and 6 bases from J; bases unmatched to any gene: 10. Germline assignment: CDR1 SGHTS and CDR2 YDEGEE. The CDR3 loop is CASSMAGGLRDTQYF. For the CDR3, the DNA is TGTGCCAGCAGCATGGCAGGGGGCCTGAGGGATACGCAGTATTTT. The full variable domain, with the rest looked up from reference TRBV5-8 and TRBJ2-3, is EAGVTQSPTHLIKTRGQQATLRCSPISGHTSVYWYQQALGLGLQFLLWYDEGEERNRGNFPPRFSGRQFPNYSSELNVNALELEDSALYLCASSMAGGLRDTQYFGPGTRLTVL.